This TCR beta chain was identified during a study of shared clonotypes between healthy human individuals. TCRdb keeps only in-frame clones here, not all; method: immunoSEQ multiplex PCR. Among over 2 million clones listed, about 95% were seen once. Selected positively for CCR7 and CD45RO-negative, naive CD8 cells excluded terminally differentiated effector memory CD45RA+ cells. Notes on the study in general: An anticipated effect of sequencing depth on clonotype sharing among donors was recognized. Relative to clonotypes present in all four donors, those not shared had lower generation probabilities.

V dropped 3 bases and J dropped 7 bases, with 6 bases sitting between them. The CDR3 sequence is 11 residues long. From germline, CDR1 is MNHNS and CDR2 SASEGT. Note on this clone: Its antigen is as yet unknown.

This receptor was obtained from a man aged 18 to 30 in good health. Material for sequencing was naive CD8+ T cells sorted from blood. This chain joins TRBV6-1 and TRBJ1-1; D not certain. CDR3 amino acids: CASSDWGEAFF. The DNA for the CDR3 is TGTGCCAGCAGTGACTGGGGTGAAGCTTTCTTT.